The clone carrying this TCR beta chain was observed a handful of times. Per the authors' pipeline: Counts of nucleated cells, estimated from reference gene primer amplification, were obtained. Sequencing used immunoSEQ multiplex PCR; TCRdb keeps in-frame clones, though not all of them. V, J and clone size were drawn from that table, and D and trimming were deduced from the DNA. The sample gives some 58,000 clones, approximately 88% of which show up once; approximately 3.5% is in the top ten. Trimming cost V 4 bases and J 6 bases, with 22 bases left between them. CDR1 SGDLS and CDR2 YYNGEE come from the germline V gene. The CDR3 length is 16 residues. The data derive from a study of blood T cell repertoires in COVID-19. Across the study: Samples taken during acute and convalescent COVID-19 were collected in the United States, Italy and Spain.

Material for sequencing was peripheral blood. The V and J genes are TRBV9 and TRBJ1-2, with D maybe TRBD1 (6 bases). This clonotype originated in a human donor in a cohort sampled during active COVID-19. The CDR3 DNA reads TGTGCCAGCAGCTTTTTCCCCCGGGGGGGCGAGAATGGCTACACCTTC. This gives the protein CASSFFPRGGENGYTF. Full variable domain (remainder filled in from reference TRBV9 and TRBJ1-2): DSGVTQTPKHLITATGQRVTLRCSPRSGDLSVYWYQQSLDQGLQFLIQYYNGEERAKGNILERFSAQQFPDLHSELNLSSLELGDSALYFCASSFFPRGGENGYTFGSGTRLTVV.